This TCR beta chain was identified during a study of blood T cell repertoires in COVID-19. The CDR3 sequence is 13 residues long. V lost 4 bases and J lost 5, with 8 bases in between. Per the germline V gene, CDR1 is LGHDT and CDR2 is YNNKEL (reference sequence). The data were produced by immunoSEQ multiplex PCR, yet TCRdb's version contains in-frame clones alone and is incomplete. The table lists over 200,000 clones, around 82% of them singletons, with approximately 6% in the top ten. This receptor was taken from a man aged 80 or over with acute or convalescent COVID-19. The sequenced sample was peripheral blood. The rearrangement joins TRBV3-1 (or the pseudogene TRBV3-2) to TRBJ1-4; D unclear. The CDR3 nucleotides are TGTGCCAGCAGCCCGGGTCCAAATGAAAAACTGTTTTTT. Amino acid sequence: CASSPGPNEKLFF.